This T cell receptor (beta chain) stems from a study of cytomegalovirus exposure and HLA in healthy donors (dated by TCRdb to the late 2010s). About the study as a whole: In an earlier analysis of under 600 of the donors, around 300 Gb of sequence data and approximately 120 million unique TCR beta sequences from 180 million or so T cells were reported. Roughly 300 gigabases of sequencing data and approximately 93 million unique TCR sequences were included in an early release covering around 650 HLA-typed donors. The genetic ancestry cluster associated with self-reported Caucasian donors included about 81% of the roughly 400 genotyped donors. The study was designed to test whether signatures of past pathogen exposure could be identified by cataloging public T cell receptors. The T cell repertoires of some 700 subjects were profiled by immunosequencing and related to cytomegalovirus serostatus. Besides the first cohort of roughly 640 subjects, a separate validation cohort made up of 95 to 150 different subjects was used. The study combined high-throughput TCR immunosequencing, statistical association of individual TCRs with disease status, and machine learning to predict cytomegalovirus infection status. In a later analysis, previously published TCR beta repertoires from hundreds of donors were re-analyzed and high-resolution HLA genotyping was added so that TCR occurrence patterns could be studied. Rather than using new phenotypic data, the later analysis identified candidate immune exposures from TCR beta sequences and from how often those sequences occurred across donors. An earlier analysis of some 600 of the donors applied high-throughput TCR beta sequencing to assess whether each TCR beta V gene segment acted as functional or pseudogenic. Alongside the repertoire data, information on donor age, sex, ethnicity and CMV serostatus was compiled. A later genetic analysis took genome-wide SNP genotypes for about 65% of the 666 donors and used that subset as a discovery cohort. Every repertoire in the discovery cohort had been generated on one and the same sequencing platform. HLA typing included class I and class II loci at four-digit resolution. Typing coverage differed by locus: A, B, C, DRB1 and DQB1 were typed in roughly 629-640 donors, DQA1 in about 510, DPA1 in 600 to 610, and DPB1 in just under 490. Roughly 5 DR-DQ haplotypes were handled as single units for association and clustering because linkage in the cohort was strong. On average, roughly 240,000 unique TCR beta nucleotide sequences were sequenced per donor among a few hundred genotyped donors of the cohort, with roughly 18% of those sequences being non-productive. Beyond this particular receptor, the publication reports: A few of the identified cytomegalovirus-associated TCR beta chains were confirmed in vitro to be specific for cytomegalovirus antigens. In both the original and validation cohorts, the classifier was reported to diagnose cytomegalovirus status with high specificity and sensitivity. A further reported finding was that TCR beta sequences accurately predicted the HLA-A and HLA-B alleles for most subjects in the first cohort. The 87-base-pair reads could not distinguish some IMGT-functional V segments, including TRBV6-2 and TRBV6-3, so those segments were excluded. Because HLA typing was missing for some donors at each locus, association tests included only the typed subset. An association between a missense DCLRE1C variant and V-gene and J-gene trimming of TCR beta chains was found in a later genetic analysis and replicated in an independent cohort. Most CMV-associated TCR beta chains appeared to be HLA-restricted in a later analysis, and the HLA associations seemed to be driven largely by CMV exposure. A later analysis found that TCR association rates varied across HLA loci, with DRB1 alleles showing the most associated TCRs and HLA-C alleles the fewest. When HLA alleles, especially DR and DQ, strongly co-occurred, TCR associations were difficult to assign to individual alleles. Because counts were too low, about 15 rarely observed V segments, including chromosome 9 orphons, were left out of the earlier analysis of about 500 of the donors. The authors suggested that the approach could potentially be extended to other disease states and immunological phenotypes. Linkage disequilibrium might explain the correlated functional status among segregating V segments, but an unknown experimental factor could not be ruled out. According to a later genetic analysis, donors in an Asian-associated ancestry cluster had fewer N-insertions in productive TCRs than the approximately 630-donor mean. For the cohort, immune exposure information was limited to CMV serostatus. Specific HLA alleles were associated with 15,000 to 20,000 TCR beta sequences at a false discovery rate of 0.05 in a later analysis. Only TCR beta chains were sequenced in this cohort, and the absence of alpha or paired-chain data limited detectable features. Most TCR sequences were seen in very few donors, while some public TCRs were found in many individuals. In a later analysis, HLA-associated TCR beta chains showed more clonal expansion and lower generation probabilities than non-associated chains that were equally common. According to a later analysis, parvovirus B19, influenza, CMV and Epstein-Barr virus appeared linked to several top co-occurrence clusters. Presence/absence analyses assumed roughly uniform sequencing depth across donors, an assumption that may not hold. Broadly in line with IMGT annotations, most TCR beta V segments showed up in productive rearrangements about 87% or about 30% of the time in an earlier analysis of several hundred of the donors. The study gave a list of around 170 TCR beta chains associated with cytomegalovirus. The sequencing pipeline was judged likely to have produced a cluster of highly shared sequence variants as a technical artifact.

The cohort comprised approximately 700 healthy bone marrow donors. At the time of sampling, all cohort members were nominally healthy, though unrecorded immune exposures were likely present. The donor tested CMV seronegative and was one of the 352 seronegative cohort members. A peripheral blood sample was collected from each donor, and TCR beta sequencing was performed on peripheral blood mononuclear cells. The Qiagen DNeasy Blood Extraction Kit was used to extract genomic DNA from the blood cell samples. Library creation used the immunoSEQ multiplex PCR assay. The multiplex PCR relied on a mix of 60 forward primers for TCR Vbeta segments and 13 reverse primers for TCR Jbeta segments. The CDR3 region of rearranged TCR beta genes was amplified from genomic DNA with a multiplex PCR assay. Amplified TCR beta libraries were sequenced as 87-base-pair reads on the Illumina HiSeq System. For the original study's pipeline: A later analysis tallied some 79 million unique TCR beta chains across the 700 or so repertoires, and around 10 million of those chains were shared by two or more donors. A nearest-neighbor algorithm error-corrected the raw reads and collapsed the reads into unique sequences, merging closely related sequences to remove PCR and sequencing errors. Alignment of CDR3 sequences to IMGT reference sequences was used to assign V, D and J gene segments. For a sequence to be retained, a match of at least six nucleotides to both a V gene segment and a J gene segment was required. A rearrangement was called productive if the CDR3 had no stop codons and remained in frame with V and J, and every other rearrangement was called non-productive. Following IMGT convention, CDR3 was defined as the stretch from the second conserved V-encoded cysteine up to the conserved J-encoded phenylalanine. The earlier analysis of more than 450 of the donors excluded sequences that lacked an unambiguous match to a single V gene segment. In an earlier analysis of more than 500 of the donors, a V segment was called functional when productive rearrangements were above 56.7%, and segregating when the standard deviation between donors exceeded 5%. A statistical classification framework was built for diagnosing cytomegalovirus status from the catalog of TCR beta chain sequences. In a later analysis, V and J genes were assigned by comparing TCR nucleotide sequences against IMGT/GENE-DB human TR gene sequences. In a later analysis, CDR3 sequences and most-parsimonious VDJ recombination scenarios were assigned using the TCRdist pipeline. In a later analysis, each TCR beta chain was defined by its CDR3 amino acid sequence together with its V-gene family, and reads lacking a unique V-gene family were excluded. To address suspected cross-contamination and a sequencing artifact, a later analysis removed roughly 580 highly shared, low-generation-probability nucleotide sequences. For each public chain, a later analysis derived a clonal expansion index from normalized ranks of inferred template counts within each repertoire. A later analysis computed generation probabilities with a VDJ recombination model fitted to out-of-frame rearrangements, and checked the results against IGoR. A later analysis scored TCR-TCR, TCR-HLA and TCR-CMV co-occurrence with hypergeometric tests, applying a repertoire-size bias correction to TCR pairs. A later analysis estimated false discovery rates by permuting HLA or CMV assignments 20 times. In a later analysis, co-occurring TCRs were grouped using DBSCAN, and TCRdist sequence similarity was added for clustering within HLA-allele-positive subsets. For co-occurrence clustering, repertoires with fewer than 30,000 or more than 120,000 public chains were excluded, along with roughly 5 repertoires with anomalous nucleotide sharing. What TCRdb holds here is the immuneACCESS table cut down to in-frame rearrangements. Part of the clones is not present; checked against another copy, under half of the missing clones reflect an unresolved V gene, and the others are unexplained. The V and J calls and clone size were taken over from that table, and D and trimming were inferred from the DNA. Across this sample there are just under 150,000 clones, with roughly 80% seen only once. The ten top clones hold approximately 2.9% of the sample.

With regard to this clone: What antigen it recognizes has not been identified. Sequence at one end of the junction differs from germline and may be a read error.

CDR1 and CDR2 were assigned from the germline V gene as SGHTA and FQGNSA. Counted from cysteine to phenylalanine, this CDR3 has 14 amino acids. Just CDR3 DNA is preserved here, 42 bases in frame from base 1. The rearranged segments are TRBV7-2 and TRBJ1-2; possibly the D gene is TRBD1, per 5 matching bases. Sequenced: PBMCs. The clonotype was recovered from a woman aged 30 to 39 in good health and CMV-seronegative. The CDR3 in this case is CASTLFPGRKGYTF. The sequence in DNA is TGTGCCAGCACCTTATTTCCAGGGAGGAAGGGCTACACCTTC.